Presented here are 7 T cell receptor beta chains from one specimen sequenced in a study of Graves' ophthalmopathy and Graves' hyperthyroidism listed by TCRdb under 2018. Instrument on record: Illumina HiSeq 2000. TCR beta CDR3 regions were amplified from RNA transcripts for repertoire sequencing. The first round was an RT-PCR using HTBI primers with the Qiagen OneStep RT-PCR kit, and this first round was followed by a second-round multiplex PCR, then size selection and purification. Starting from the raw public reads, TCRdb applied fastp trimming at Q25, assembled clones with MiXCR and retained in-frame beta chains. Duplicate CDR3 protein sequences are folded into a single record with the most common DNA and genes. The sample table contains 450,000 to 600,000 distinct CDR3 sequences; only one count was recorded for less than 45% of them. 3.5% to 4.5% of the sample belongs to the ten largest clones.

Sequenced input: peripheral blood or thyroid tissue (not recorded which). These receptors came from an adult man with Graves' hyperthyroidism.

The gene calls are TRBV20-1 and TRBJ1-2; tentatively, D is TRBD1 (6 bases). CDR1 is DFQATT, CDR2 SNEGSKA, per germline (reference sequence). The V end was cut by 3 bases, the J end by 5 bases, with 22 bases between. This CDR3 region has 16 residues. In DNA form, the CDR3 reads TGCAGTGCTAGTTTAGGGGTGACAGGTTTAGGTTATGGCTACACCTTC. Its protein product is CSASLGVTGLGYGYTF.

This clonotype showed up many times. This chain joins TRBV10-1 and TRBJ1-1; D not resolved. CDR1 and CDR2 (germline): WNHNN, SYGVQD (reference sequence). With 4 bases removed from V and 0 bases from J, the gap between germline ends came to 6 bases. The CDR3 totals 13 residues. CDR3 region: CASSAELNTEAFF. CDR3 bases: TGCGCCAGCAGTGCTGAACTGAACACTGAAGCTTTCTTT.

This clonotype showed up many times. This rearrangement joins TRBV12-3 or TRBV12-4 to TRBJ2-7; 7 nucleotides match TRBD1. This CDR3 spans 15 amino acids. V was clipped by 3 bases and J by 3 bases; unmatched bases: 8. CDR3 bases: TGTGCCAGCAGTTTCGGTCAGGGGGTAGGCTACGAGCAGTACTTC. It encodes CASSFGQGVGYEQYF.

This clonotype has ten or more counts. V and J are TRBV6-1 and TRBJ2-7; TRBD2 is a possible D gene (5 bases). CDR3 length: 14 residues. V was cut by 3 bases and J by 0 bases, with 9 bases left in between. Germline V CDR1 and CDR2: MNHNS, SASEGT. This chain's CDR3 is CASSEIAISYEQYF. The CDR3, as DNA: TGTGCCAGCAGTGAGATAGCGATCTCCTACGAGCAGTACTTC.

There are a few counts of this clonotype. V usage is TRBV27 and J usage is TRBJ1-5; 7 nucleotides agree with TRBD1. The CDR3 runs 16 residues. The germline CDR1 and CDR2 sequences are MNHEY and SMNVEV (reference sequence). The V segment lost 6 bases and the J segment 4 bases; nucleotides outside the gene matches: 12. CDR3: CASSSRQGRGNQPQHF. The CDR3 coding sequence is TGTGCCAGCAGCTCTCGACAGGGACGAGGTAATCAGCCCCAGCATTTT.

This clonotype appeared many times. In DNA form, the CDR3 reads TGTGCCAGCAGGGGGGGACTGAGGCTCTACGAGCAGTACTTC. The encoded protein is CASRGGLRLYEQYF. The chain links TRBV2 to TRBJ2-7; possible D gene TRBD2, 6 bases. In germline, CDR1 is SNHLY, CDR2 FYNNEI. The V and J ends lost 6 bases and 3 bases respectively, with 15 bases between them. The CDR3 is 14 amino acids.

This clonotype has at least ten counts. The chain uses TRBV20-1 and TRBJ1-2; 8 bases are shared with TRBD1. This CDR3 contains 13 residues. Unmatched junction bases numbered 7, after V lost 6 bases and J lost 4 bases. The germline V gene encodes CDR1 DFQATT and CDR2 SNEGSKA (reference sequence). Here the CDR3 DNA reads TGCAGTGCCCTGGGACAGGATGGCTATGGCTACACCTTC. Translating it yields CSALGQDGYGYTF.